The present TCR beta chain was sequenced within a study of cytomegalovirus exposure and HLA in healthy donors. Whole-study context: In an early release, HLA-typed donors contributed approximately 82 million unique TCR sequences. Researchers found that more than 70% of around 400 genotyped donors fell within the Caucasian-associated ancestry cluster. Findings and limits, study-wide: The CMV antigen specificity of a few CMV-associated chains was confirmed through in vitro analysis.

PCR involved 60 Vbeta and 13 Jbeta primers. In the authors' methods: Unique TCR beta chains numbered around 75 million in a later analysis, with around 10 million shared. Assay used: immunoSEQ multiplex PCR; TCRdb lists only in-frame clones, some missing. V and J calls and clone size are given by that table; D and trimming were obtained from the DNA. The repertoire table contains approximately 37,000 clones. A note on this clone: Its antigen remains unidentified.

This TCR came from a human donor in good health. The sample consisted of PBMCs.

CDR3 protein: CASSLIPPGQGHGYTF. Here the CDR3 DNA reads TGTGCCAGCAGCTTAATCCCTCCCGGACAGGGTCATGGCTACACCTTC. The gene calls are TRBV7-8 and TRBJ1-2, with 8 nucleotides matching TRBD1. The CDR3 length is 16 residues. Germline CDR1 and CDR2: SGHVS and FQNEAQ. The ends lost 2 bases at V and 6 bases at J; junction bases unmatched: 11.